This T cell receptor beta chain was obtained from a study of blood T cell repertoires in COVID-19. Produced via immunoSEQ multiplex PCR; TCRdb's table is partial and in-frame only. The top ten clones hold about 1.5% of a sample with about 180,000 clones, roughly four fifths of them seen once. The V gene lost 6 bases and the J gene lost 9 bases, with 12 bases spanning the gap. The length of the CDR3 is 13 residues. Germline V gene sequence: CDR1 MNHEY, CDR2 SMNVEV (reference sequence). This clonotype was obtained from a human donor in a cohort sampled during active COVID-19. Sequencing was done on a sample of peripheral blood. The rearrangement uses TRBV27 and TRBJ1-6; tentatively, D is TRBD1 (6 bases). CDR3 protein: CASRQGSSSPLHF. CDR3 DNA sequence: TGTGCCAGCAGACAGGGTAGTAGTTCACCCCTCCACTTT.